A selection of T cell receptor beta chains follows, all from one sample in a study of monozygotic twins with inflammatory bowel disease. TCRdb reprocessed the 5' RACE reads, keeping one entry per CDR3 protein, no DNA. In total, the table holds approximately 330,000 distinct CDR3 sequences. The material sequenced was blood. Receptor source: a human donor with ulcerative colitis or Crohn's disease, or a healthy co-twin of an affected twin (not recorded which). The CDR3 runs from the conserved cysteine through the conserved F or W.

cdr3_aa: CASSFLAGEQFF; j_call: TRBJ2-1; v_call: TRBV12-3/TRBV12-4
cdr3_aa: CASSLNSHYEQYF; j_call: TRBJ2-7; v_call: TRBV7-2
cdr3_aa: CASSLETGRLHF; j_call: TRBJ1-6; v_call: TRBV12-3/TRBV12-4
cdr3_aa: CASSPLQVSAYEQYF; j_call: TRBJ2-7; v_call: TRBV18
cdr3_aa: CASSYGQPLHGGYTF; j_call: TRBJ1-2; v_call: TRBV12-3/TRBV12-4
cdr3_aa: CAWSVGLLNSPLHF; j_call: TRBJ1-6; v_call: TRBV30
cdr3_aa: CASSQESTGGGGNEQFF; j_call: TRBJ2-1; v_call: TRBV4-1
cdr3_aa: CASSLRGGSGANVLTF; j_call: TRBJ2-6; v_call: TRBV7-2
cdr3_aa: CASGTRGETQYF; j_call: TRBJ2-5; v_call: TRBV7-7
cdr3_aa: CASSSSTSGRDEQYF; j_call: TRBJ2-7; v_call: TRBV5-1
cdr3_aa: CASSQDVGHQNTEAFF; j_call: TRBJ1-1; v_call: TRBV4-3
cdr3_aa: CASSLDSGGLGEQYF; j_call: TRBJ2-7; v_call: TRBV5-1
cdr3_aa: CAISLRGLAGVGYNEQFF; j_call: TRBJ2-1; v_call: TRBV10-3
cdr3_aa: CASSLEGVRNQPQHF; j_call: TRBJ1-5; v_call: TRBV7-2
cdr3_aa: CASSPGPTGELFF; j_call: TRBJ2-2; v_call: TRBV12-3/TRBV12-4
cdr3_aa: CASSQDGTTEAFF; j_call: TRBJ1-1; v_call: TRBV4-3
cdr3_aa: CASSLGFGGASSYEQYF; j_call: TRBJ2-7; v_call: TRBV12-3/TRBV12-4
cdr3_aa: CASSLQGTYNEQFF; j_call: TRBJ2-1; v_call: TRBV28
cdr3_aa: CASSLGTGSSVQETQYF; j_call: TRBJ2-5; v_call: TRBV5-1